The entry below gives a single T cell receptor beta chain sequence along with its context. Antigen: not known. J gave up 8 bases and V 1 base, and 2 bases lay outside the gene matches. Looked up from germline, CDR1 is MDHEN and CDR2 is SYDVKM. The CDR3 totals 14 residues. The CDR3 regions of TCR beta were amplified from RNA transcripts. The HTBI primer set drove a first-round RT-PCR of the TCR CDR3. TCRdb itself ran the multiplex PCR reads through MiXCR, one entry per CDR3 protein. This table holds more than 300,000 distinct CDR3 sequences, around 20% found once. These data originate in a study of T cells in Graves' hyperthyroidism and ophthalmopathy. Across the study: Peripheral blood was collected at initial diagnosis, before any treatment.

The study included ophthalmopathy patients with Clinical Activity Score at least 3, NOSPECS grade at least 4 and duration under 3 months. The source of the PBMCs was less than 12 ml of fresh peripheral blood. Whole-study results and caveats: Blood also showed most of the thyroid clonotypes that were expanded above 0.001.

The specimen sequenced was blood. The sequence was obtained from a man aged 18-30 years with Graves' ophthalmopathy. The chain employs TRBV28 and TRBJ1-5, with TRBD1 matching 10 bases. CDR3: CASSLYGTGEPQHF. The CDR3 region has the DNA TGTGCCAGCAGTTTATACGGGACAGGGGAGCCCCAGCATTTT.